This T cell receptor (beta chain) was captured in a study of blood T cell repertoires in COVID-19. The wider study: T cells, B-cell-depleted T cells, or PBMCs provided the cDNA or gDNA that served as material.

Participants, about 18 to 100 years old, spanned 24 US areas. Cohorts were based on clinical histories the participants reported. This CDR3 contains 13 residues. Per germline, CDR1 SGHAT and CDR2 FQNNGV. Trimming took 3 bases from V and 2 from J, leaving 8 bases between them. Clones were sequenced by immunoSEQ multiplex PCR, and TCRdb holds only the in-frame ones, with some missing. The sample has 200,000 to 250,000 clones, 87% seen once. This clone has more than one count but fewer than ten. Sequencing was done on a sample of PBMCs or T cells enriched from blood (not recorded which). The sequence came from a man younger than 35 with acute COVID-19. V and J are TRBV11-2 and TRBJ2-7; tentative D call: TRBD1 (5 bases). CDR3 residues: CASSFSGTYEQYF. The CDR3 DNA is TGTGCCAGCAGCTTTTCAGGGACCTACGAGCAGTACTTC.